Listed below are T cell receptor beta chains from one sample, sequenced in a study of CD8 T cells in Susac syndrome. TCRdb re-called the immunoSEQ multiplex PCR reads with MiXCR, one entry per CDR3 protein. The sample lists around 79,000 distinct CDR3 sequences; approximately 94% were seen once. Sequencing was carried out using CD8+ T cells from PBMCs. These receptors were taken from a human donor with Susac syndrome. The conserved cysteine and the conserved F or W are not part of the CDR3 here. The D gene is left open where the match is weak.

v_call	j_call	cdr3_length	d_call	cdr3_aa
TRBV12-3/TRBV12-4	TRBJ2-5	14	NA	ASSGFPGPPTVTQY
TRBV5-1	TRBJ2-5	13	NA	ASSLYGQIQETQY
TRBV7-2	TRBJ2-7	11	TRBD2	ACLAGGFYEQY
TRBV4-1	TRBJ2-7	12	NA	ASSPSRNPYEQY
TRBV9	TRBJ1-2	11	NA	ASNPRGNYGYT
TRBV10-3	TRBJ2-3	14	TRBD2	ATSSPGLASTDTQY
TRBV2	TRBJ2-5	11	TRBD2	ASRPGGQETQY
TRBV6-5	TRBJ2-7	14	TRBD2	ASSYTSGGAPYEQY
TRBV12-3/TRBV12-4	TRBJ2-3	13	NA	ASSLGGLSADTQY
TRBV11-2	TRBJ1-4	12	NA	ASEYGQKMKNCF
TRBV10-3	TRBJ2-1	13	TRBD1	AISGDRGVSNEQF
TRBV12-3/TRBV12-4	TRBJ2-3	12	TRBD2	ASSERGDTDTQY
TRBV15	TRBJ1-6	12	NA	ATSRDTGISPLH
TRBV5-1	TRBJ2-7	14	NA	ASSRGRQTGGHEQY
TRBV7-2	TRBJ2-5	14	TRBD2	ASSPGTSGDQETQY
TRBV20-1	TRBJ1-2	10	TRBD1	SADLTGDGYT
TRBV7-6	TRBJ1-1	13	TRBD1	ASSLGVRGPTEAF
TRBV4-2	TRBJ2-3	15	TRBD2	ASSQDVAGGREDTQY
TRBV2	TRBJ2-5	12	TRBD1	ASSGWDREETQY
TRBV27	TRBJ1-1	10	NA	ASSLGNGEAF
TRBV18	TRBJ2-2	12	NA	ASSPPTGSGELF
TRBV2	TRBJ2-7	10	TRBD1	ASRDRVDEQY
TRBV30	TRBJ2-7	10	NA	ACRASSYEQY
TRBV28	TRBJ2-3	12	NA	ASSLYRDIDTQY
TRBV29-1	TRBJ1-2	9	NA	SVPYNYGYT
TRBV2	TRBJ1-1	9	NA	ASIRSKRAF